The 3 T cell receptor beta chains listed next were all sequenced from one sample in a study of T cells after yellow fever vaccination (dated by TCRdb to the late 2010s). The treatment or condition label corresponds to: live attenuated yellow fever vaccine strain. The library was prepared using 5' RACE. Instrument used: Illumina HiSeq 2500. TCRdb handled the public reads itself, with Q25 trimming in fastp and clone calling in MiXCR, and kept productive beta chains. Rows are combined by CDR3 protein, so each entry shows the most common genes and DNA. The sample records 450,000 to 650,000 distinct CDR3 sequences, roughly 14% of which are singletons. Over 12% of the sample belongs to the ten largest clones. Sample: PBMCs, taken on the day of the yellow fever booster vaccination. The source is a man aged 25-40 years who received the YFV17D yellow fever vaccine.

This clonotype has a count of ten or more. The CDR3 protein is CASSLDPSGETQYF. For the CDR3, the DNA is TGTGCCAGCAGCTTAGACCCTAGTGGGGAGACCCAGTACTTC. The rearrangement joins TRBV11-2 to TRBJ2-5; D unresolved. The CDR3 totals 14 residues. Trimming took 0 bases from V and 5 from J, leaving 10 bases between them. The V gene's germline CDR1 is SGHAT and CDR2 FQNNGV.

This clonotype was seen at least ten times. V and J are TRBV7-6 and TRBJ2-7; TRBD1 aligns across 8 bases. The CDR3 has 15 amino acids. Trimming took 5 bases from V and 5 from J; bases not matched to a gene: 11. CDR1 and CDR2 from the germline V gene are SGHVS and FNYEAQ. The DNA for the CDR3 is TGTGCCAGCAGCCGGGGACAGGCTTTTTCCAACGAGCAGTACTTC. This codes for CASSRGQAFSNEQYF.

This clonotype was seen many times. The chain has TRBV7-2 and TRBJ2-5, with a tentative D call TRBD2 (6 bases). Trimming pared 8 bases from V and 7 bases from J, leaving 23 bases between. The CDR3 has 15 amino acids. Per germline, CDR1 SGHTA and CDR2 FQGNSA. CDR3 amino acids: CASAWGENVGGTQYF. DNA for the CDR3: TGTGCCAGCGCGTGGGGGGAGAACGTTGGGGGGACCCAGTACTTC. The complete variable domain, with remaining parts taken from reference TRBV7-2 and TRBJ2-5, reads GAGVSQSPSNKVTEKGKDVELRCDPISGHTALYWYRQSLGQGLEFLIYFQGNSAPDKSGLPSDRFSAERTGGSVSTLTIQRTQQEDSAVYLCASAWGENVGGTQYFGPGTRLLVL.